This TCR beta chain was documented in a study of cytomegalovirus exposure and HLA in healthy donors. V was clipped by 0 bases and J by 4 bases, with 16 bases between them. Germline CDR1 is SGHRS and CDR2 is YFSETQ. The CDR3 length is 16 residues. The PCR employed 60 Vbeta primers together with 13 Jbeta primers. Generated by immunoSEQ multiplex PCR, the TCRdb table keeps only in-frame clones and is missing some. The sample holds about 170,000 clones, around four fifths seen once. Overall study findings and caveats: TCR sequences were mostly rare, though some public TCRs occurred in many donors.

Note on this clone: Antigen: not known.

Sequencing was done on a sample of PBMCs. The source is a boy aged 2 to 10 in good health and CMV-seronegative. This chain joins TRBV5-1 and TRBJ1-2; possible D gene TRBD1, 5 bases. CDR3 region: CASSLDGGGIGYGYTF. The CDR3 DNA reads TGCGCCAGCAGCTTGGATGGGGGGGGGATCGGCTATGGCTACACCTTC.